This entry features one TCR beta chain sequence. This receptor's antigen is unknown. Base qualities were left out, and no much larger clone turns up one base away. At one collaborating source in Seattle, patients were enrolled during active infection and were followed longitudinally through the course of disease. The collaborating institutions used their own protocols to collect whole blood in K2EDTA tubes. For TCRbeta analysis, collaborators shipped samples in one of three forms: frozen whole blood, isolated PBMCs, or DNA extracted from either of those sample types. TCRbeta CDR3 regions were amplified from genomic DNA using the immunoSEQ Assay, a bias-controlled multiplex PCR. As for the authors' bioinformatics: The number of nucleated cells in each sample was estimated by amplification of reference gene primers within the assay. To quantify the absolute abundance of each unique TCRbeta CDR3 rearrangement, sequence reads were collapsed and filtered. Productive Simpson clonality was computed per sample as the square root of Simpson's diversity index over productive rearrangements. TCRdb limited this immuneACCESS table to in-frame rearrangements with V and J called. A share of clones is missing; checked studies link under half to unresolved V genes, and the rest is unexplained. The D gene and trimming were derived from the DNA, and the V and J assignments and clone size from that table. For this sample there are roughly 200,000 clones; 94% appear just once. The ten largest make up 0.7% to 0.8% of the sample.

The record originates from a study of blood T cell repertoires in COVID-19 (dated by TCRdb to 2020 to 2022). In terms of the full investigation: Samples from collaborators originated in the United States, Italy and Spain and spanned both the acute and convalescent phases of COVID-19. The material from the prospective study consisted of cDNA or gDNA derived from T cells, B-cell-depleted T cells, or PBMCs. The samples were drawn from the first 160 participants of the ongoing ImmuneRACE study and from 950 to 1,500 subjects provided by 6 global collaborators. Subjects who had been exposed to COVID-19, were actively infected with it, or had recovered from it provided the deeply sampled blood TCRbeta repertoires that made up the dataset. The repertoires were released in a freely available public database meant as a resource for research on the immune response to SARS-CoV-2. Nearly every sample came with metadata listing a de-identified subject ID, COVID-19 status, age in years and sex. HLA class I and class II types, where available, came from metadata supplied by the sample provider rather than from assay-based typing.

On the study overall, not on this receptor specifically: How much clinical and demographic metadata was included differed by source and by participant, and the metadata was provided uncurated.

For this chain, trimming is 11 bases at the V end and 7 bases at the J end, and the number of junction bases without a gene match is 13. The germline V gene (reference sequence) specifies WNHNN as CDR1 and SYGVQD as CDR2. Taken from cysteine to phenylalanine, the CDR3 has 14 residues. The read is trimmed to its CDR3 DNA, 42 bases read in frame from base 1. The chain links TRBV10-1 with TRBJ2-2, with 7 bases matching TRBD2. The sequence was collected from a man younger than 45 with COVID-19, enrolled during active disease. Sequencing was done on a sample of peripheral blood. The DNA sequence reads TGCGCCCCCAGTGGGGGGGGGACGATCGGGGAGCTGTTTTTT. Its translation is CAPSGGGTIGELFF.